The 16 T cell receptor beta chains given below trace back to one sample, sequenced in a study of immune cell composition in non-small cell lung cancer. Method: immunoSEQ multiplex PCR; TCRdb's copy keeps in-frame clones and lacks some. The sample comprises about 6,600 clones, about four fifths of which are singletons, and around 15% rests with the top ten. Sequenced material: lung tumor tissue. The receptors were gathered from a human donor with non-small cell lung cancer.

The V call is TRBV11-2, the J call TRBJ2-5; no firm D call. This CDR3 contains 15 residues. Germline V gene lookup returns CDR1 SGHAT and CDR2 FQNNGV. The V end was cut by 5 bases, the J end by 2 bases, with 15 bases between. This CDR3 reads CASSPPSSLQETQYF. CDR3 bases: TGTGCCAGCAGCCCCCCGAGCTCCCTTCAAGAGACCCAGTACTTC. Based on the CDR3 plus reference TRBV11-2 and TRBJ2-5, the full variable domain is EAGVAQSPRYKIIEKRQSVAFWCNPISGHATLYWYQQILGQGPKLLIQFQNNGVVDDSQLPKDRFSAERLKGVDSTLKIQPAKLEDSAVYLCASSPPSSLQETQYFGPGTRLLVL.

This clone is medium-sized (0.01 to 0.1%). The chain is built from TRBV4-3 and TRBJ1-2; 8 bases map to TRBD1. In germline, CDR1 is LGHNA, CDR2 YSLEER. The CDR3 is 15 amino acids. Unmatched junction bases numbered 6, after V lost 0 bases and J lost 6 bases. CDR3 in DNA: TGCGCCAGCAGCCAAGAAGGACAGGGATCGAATGGCTACACCTTC. Translation: CASSQEGQGSNGYTF.

The chain combines TRBV7-2 with TRBJ2-7, with D maybe TRBD1 (6 bases). This CDR3 is 13 amino acids long. V gave up 1 base and J gave up 9 bases, with 13 bases separating them. CDR1 SGHTA and CDR2 FQGNSA come from the germline V gene. CDR3 in amino acids: CASSLGYYRAQYF. The DNA for the CDR3 is TGTGCCAGCAGCTTAGGATACTACAGGGCGCAGTACTTC.

The V and J genes are TRBV7-2 and TRBJ2-5; 7 nucleotides agree with TRBD2. The CDR3 sequence is 16 residues long. The germline V gene has CDR1 SGHTA and CDR2 FQGNSA. Losses at the gene ends were 4 bases for V and 3 bases for J; bases not matched to a gene: 11. CDR3 bases: TGTGCCAGCAGCTACCCCCATGGGACTACAAAAGAGACCCAGTACTTC. Its translation is CASSYPHGTTKETQYF.

This clone has a single count. The chain uses TRBV6-4 and TRBJ1-2; D may be TRBD1 (6 bases). The CDR3 sequence is 15 residues long. CDR1 and CDR2 (germline): MRHNA, SNTAGT. Deletions cut 6 bases from V and 4 bases from J, with 18 bases between. The CDR3 reads CASSSTLTGPYGYTF. CDR3 DNA sequence: TGTGCCAGCAGCTCAACCTTGACAGGACCCTATGGCTACACCTTC.

The table lists this clone with a few counts. V and J are TRBV15 and TRBJ2-2; TRBD1 is a possible D gene (5 bases). Trimming removed 0 bases from V and 3 bases from J, with 11 bases in between. CDR1 and CDR2 from the germline V gene are LNHNV and YYDKDF (reference sequence). The CDR3 extends over 16 amino acids. DNA of the CDR3: TGTGCCACCAGCAGAGATCCTGCAGGGTACACCGGGGAGCTGTTTTTT. This encodes CATSRDPAGYTGELFF.

The J gene is TRBJ1-1, the V gene TRBV19; perhaps TRBD1 as D (5 bases). The CDR3 totals 16 residues. V lost 4 bases, J lost 1 base, and 16 bases lay in between. Germline V lookup: CDR1 LNHDA, CDR2 SQIVND (reference sequence). The CDR3 here is CASSNYRQGANTEAFF. CDR3 DNA sequence: TGTGCCAGTAGTAACTACCGTCAGGGCGCGAACACTGAAGCTTTCTTT. The entire variable domain, with the rest obtained from reference TRBV19 and TRBJ1-1, is as follows: DGGITQSPKYLFRKEGQNVTLSCEQNLNHDAMYWYRQDPGQGLRLIYYSQIVNDFQKGDIAEGYSVSREKKESFPLTVTSAQKNPTAFYLCASSNYRQGANTEAFFGQGTRLTVV.

The sample holds a few counts of this clone. The chain joins TRBV5-1 to TRBJ2-7; a weak D match, TRBD2 (5 bases). CDR3 size: 16 residues. The V gene's germline CDR1 is SGHRS and CDR2 YFSETQ. Between the trimmed V and J ends, which lost 4 bases and 4 bases, there was a span of 21 bases. CDR3 sequence reads: CASSPGSAVLRYEQYF. The CDR3 nucleotides are TGCGCCAGCAGCCCCGGGTCAGCGGTTCTAAGGTACGAGCAGTACTTC. Supplemented by reference TRBV5-1 and TRBJ2-7, the full variable domain reads KAGVTQTPRYLIKTRGQQVTLSCSPISGHRSVSWYQQTPGQGLQFLFEYFSETQRNKGNFPGRFSGRQFSNSRSEMNVSTLELGDSALYLCASSPGSAVLRYEQYFGPGTRLTVT.

This clone showed up just a few times. This chain links TRBV2 with TRBJ2-7; D is perhaps TRBD1 (6 bases). Trimming left V 4 bases short and J 3 bases short, with 10 bases between. Germline CDR1 reads SNHLY; CDR2 reads FYNNEI. The CDR3 spans 13 residues. CDR3 in amino acids: CASSAGDVYEQYF. In nucleotides, the CDR3 is TGTGCCAGCAGTGCAGGGGATGTCTACGAGCAGTACTTC.

V and J are TRBV11-2 and TRBJ1-1; TRBD1 agrees at 7 bases. The CDR3 extends over 15 amino acids. CDR1 and CDR2 (germline): SGHAT, FQNNGV. Trimming cost V 6 bases and J 4 bases; bases outside gene matches: 11. Here the CDR3 DNA reads TGTGCCAGCAGTCCACGAAGGGGGCCCGGCACTGAAGCTTTCTTT. This codes for CASSPRRGPGTEAFF.

The chain has TRBV19 and TRBJ2-2, with TRBD1 matching 7 bases. Losses at the gene ends were 6 bases for V and 7 bases for J; bases not matched to a gene: 5. The CDR3 is 13 amino acids. CDR1 is LNHDA, CDR2 SQIVND, per germline (reference sequence). The CDR3 region is CASSKTGIGELFF. The CDR3 DNA reads TGTGCCAGTAGCAAGACAGGGATCGGGGAGCTGTTTTTT.

The CDR3 reads CASSRTGTERHTEAFF. The CDR3 bases are TGTGCCAGCAGCCGTACCGGGACAGAGCGGCACACTGAAGCTTTCTTT. The chain has TRBV6-6 and TRBJ1-1; TRBD1 matches 7 bases. The CDR3 has 16 residues. Germline loops: CDR1 MNHNY, CDR2 SVGAGI (reference sequence). Germline trimming cut 6 bases from V and 3 bases from J; bases unmatched to any gene: 13.

By sample fraction, this clone is large (0.1 to 1%). The chain is built from TRBV29-1 and TRBJ2-7; the D gene is possibly TRBD2 (5 bases). The ends were cut back, 1 base at V and 2 bases at J, with 18 bases in the middle. The CDR3 has 16 amino acids. Germline values: CDR1 SQVTM, CDR2 ANQGSEA. The CDR3 here is CSVEGLGREPTYEQYF. The CDR3 nucleotides are TGCAGCGTTGAAGGCCTCGGTAGGGAGCCGACCTACGAGCAGTACTTC.

The CDR3 DNA follows: TGTGCCAGCAGCTTAGGCCAAGCTACCATATATTTT. It translates to CASSLGQATIYF. This chain uses TRBV7-2 with TRBJ1-3; D unresolved. V lost 1 base and J 10 bases, leaving 8 bases between the germline ends. The CDR3 spans 12 residues. The germline CDR1 and CDR2 sequences are SGHTA and FQGNSA. The full variable domain, completed using reference TRBV7-2 and TRBJ1-3, is GAGVSQSPSNKVTEKGKDVELRCDPISGHTALYWYRQSLGQGLEFLIYFQGNSAPDKSGLPSDRFSAERTGGSVSTLTIQRTQQEDSAVYLCASSLGQATIYFGEGSWLTVV.

This chain connects TRBV2 to TRBJ1-1; tentative D call: TRBD1 (6 bases). This CDR3 comprises 15 residues. Germline V gene data show CDR1 as SNHLY and CDR2 as FYNNEI. V shed 4 bases and J shed 1 base, with 13 bases lying between them. For the CDR3, the DNA is TGTGCCAGCAGTGTGTCCCAGGGGTCGAACACTGAAGCTTTCTTT. Its translation is CASSVSQGSNTEAFF.

This chain links TRBV7-2 with TRBJ1-2; weak D call: TRBD1 (6 bases). The germline CDR1 and CDR2 sequences are SGHTA and FQGNSA. The ends were cut back, 5 bases at V and 3 bases at J, with 10 bases in the middle. CDR3 length: 13 amino acids. The CDR3 region has the DNA TGTGCCAGCAGCCCGGGACATTACTATGGCTACACCTTC. Translation: CASSPGHYYGYTF. The full variable domain, its missing parts supplied by reference TRBV7-2 and TRBJ1-2, is GAGVSQSPSNKVTEKGKDVELRCDPISGHTALYWYRQSLGQGLEFLIYFQGNSAPDKSGLPSDRFSAERTGGSVSTLTIQRTQQEDSAVYLCASSPGHYYGYTFGSGTRLTVV.